This entry concerns a single T cell receptor (beta chain). What it binds is unknown. This sample is drawn from a study of a mutant IDH1 vaccine in newly diagnosed glioma. TCRdb's copy holds only in-frame clones and misses some; the assay was immunoSEQ multiplex PCR. This table has around 40,000 clones, around 81% appearing once. Time point given: week 5, during vaccination. Each dose of the vaccine consisted of 300 ug of mutant IDH1 20-mer peptide, with topical imiquimod. CDR3 length equals 15 residues. Germline V gene data show CDR1 as SGHVS and CDR2 as FQNEAQ. Between the trimmed V and J ends, which lost 5 bases and 5 bases, there was a span of 16 bases.

This clonotype originated in a man aged 45-65 years with glioma. The sequencing used PBMCs, collected from a glioma patient whose treatment included an IDH1 peptide vaccine. The gene calls are TRBV7-8 and TRBJ2-1, with D tentatively TRBD1 (6 bases). CDR3 residues: CASSPGQGFDNEQFF. As DNA, the CDR3 is TGTGCCAGCAGCCCCGGGCAGGGGTTCGACAATGAGCAGTTCTTC.